The subject of this entry is one T cell receptor beta chain. Antigen: not known. Using immunoSEQ multiplex PCR, the repertoire was profiled, and TCRdb retains in-frame clones only, with some absent. The sample contains over a thousand clones, 70% to 90% of which appear only once. The source of the sample is a study of brain metastases from non-small cell lung cancer. Study-wide results and caveats: T-cell clones appeared expanded in about 64% of brain metastases relative to matched primary tumors. Brain metastases shared most TCR repertoire with primaries, with sparse T cells.

The germline CDR1 and CDR2 sequences are MNHEY and SMNVEV (reference sequence). CDR3 size: 18 residues. V was pared by 0 bases and J by 9 bases, with 14 bases of the junction left unmatched. The receptor was isolated from a donor aged 40 or over with non-small cell lung cancer. Specimen: primary lung tumor tissue. The chain employs TRBV27 and TRBJ2-3; 11 nucleotides line up with TRBD2. Here the CDR3 reads CASSLSSPGTSGSGTQYF. The DNA for the CDR3 is TGTGCCAGCAGTTTATCGAGCCCAGGGACTAGCGGTTCGGGAACGCAGTATTTT.